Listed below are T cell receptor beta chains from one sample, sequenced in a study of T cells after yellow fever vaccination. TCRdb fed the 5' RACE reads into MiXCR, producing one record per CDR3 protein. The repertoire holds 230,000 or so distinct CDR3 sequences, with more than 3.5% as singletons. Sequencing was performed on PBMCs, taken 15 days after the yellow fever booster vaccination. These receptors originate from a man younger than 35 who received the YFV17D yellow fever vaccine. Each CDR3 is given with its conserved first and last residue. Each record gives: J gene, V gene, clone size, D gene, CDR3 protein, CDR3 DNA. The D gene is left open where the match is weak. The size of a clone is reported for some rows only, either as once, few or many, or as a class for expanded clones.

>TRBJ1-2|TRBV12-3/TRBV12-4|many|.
CASSSIVGGAYEGYTF
TGTGCCAGCAGTTCAATCGTAGGGGGTGCTTATGAGGGCTACACCTTC
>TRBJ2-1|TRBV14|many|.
CASSQVVGNEQFF
TGTGCCAGCAGCCAAGTTGTGGGGAATGAGCAGTTCTTC
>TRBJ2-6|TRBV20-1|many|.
CSATARSGANVLTF
TGCAGTGCCACCGCGCGCTCTGGGGCCAACGTCCTGACTTTC
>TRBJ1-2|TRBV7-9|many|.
CASTNQPGNVEGYTF
TGTGCCAGCACCAACCAACCGGGTAACGTGGAAGGCTACACCTTC
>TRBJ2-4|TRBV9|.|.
CASSGLWAAKNIQYF
TGTGCCAGCAGCGGTTTATGGGCAGCCAAAAACATTCAGTACTTC
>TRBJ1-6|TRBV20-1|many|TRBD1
CSYTRVGQRNSPLHF
TGCAGTTACACACGAGTGGGACAGCGAAATTCACCCCTCCACTTT
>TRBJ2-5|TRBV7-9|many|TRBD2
CASSRAGVETQYF
TGTGCCAGCAGCCGAGCGGGGGTGGAGACCCAGTACTTC
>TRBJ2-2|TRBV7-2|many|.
CASSSRQYTGELFF
TGTGCCAGCAGCTCCCGACAGTACACCGGGGAGCTGTTTTTT
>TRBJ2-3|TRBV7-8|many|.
CASSPGITSADTQYF
TGTGCCAGCAGCCCTGGGATAACCTCTGCAGATACGCAGTATTTT
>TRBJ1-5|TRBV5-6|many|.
CASSGGGSRSNQPQHF
TGTGCCAGCAGCGGGGGGGGTAGCAGGAGCAACCAGCCCCAGCATTTT
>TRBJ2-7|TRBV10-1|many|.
CASIKAVLIGYEQYF
TGCGCCAGCATTAAGGCGGTACTTATAGGTTACGAGCAGTACTTC
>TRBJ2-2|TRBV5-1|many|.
CASSLAVSNTGELFF
TGCGCCAGCTCCTTGGCAGTATCGAACACCGGGGAGCTGTTTTTT
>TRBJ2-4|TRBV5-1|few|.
CASSLVFRGVAKNIQYF
TGCGCCAGCAGCTTGGTCTTCAGGGGGGTAGCCAAAAACATTCAGTACTTC
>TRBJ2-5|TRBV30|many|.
CAWREGLGAQETQYF
TGTGCCTGGAGAGAGGGGTTGGGGGCGCAAGAGACCCAGTACTTC
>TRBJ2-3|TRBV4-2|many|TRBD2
CASSQAGLAPTDTQYF
TGTGCCAGCAGCCAAGCGGGACTAGCCCCCACAGATACGCAGTATTTT
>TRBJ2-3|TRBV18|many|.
CASSYEDTQYF
TGTGCCAGTTCCTATGAGGATACGCAGTATTTT
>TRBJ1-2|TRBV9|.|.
CASSVDTGVYGYTF
TGTGCCAGCAGCGTAGATACAGGCGTCTATGGCTACACCTTC
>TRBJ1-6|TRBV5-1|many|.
CASSFGNSPLHF
TGCGCCAGCAGCTTCGGAAACTCACCCCTCCACTTT
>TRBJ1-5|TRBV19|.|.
CASSASHYQPQHF
TGTGCCAGTAGTGCCAGCCATTATCAGCCCCAGCATTTT
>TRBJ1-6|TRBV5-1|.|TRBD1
CASSRSGQNNSPLHF
TGCGCCAGCAGCCGCTCGGGACAGAATAATTCACCCCTCCACTTT
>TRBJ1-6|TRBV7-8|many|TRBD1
CASSSNPGTGLSPLHF
TGTGCCAGCAGCTCCAACCCCGGGACAGGGCTTTCACCCCTCCACTTT
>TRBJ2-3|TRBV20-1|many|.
CSARVSLSHVGTDTQYF
TGCAGTGCTAGAGTTTCATTATCCCACGTCGGCACAGATACGCAGTATTTT
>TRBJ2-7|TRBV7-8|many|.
CASSWDLTSEQYF
TGTGCCAGCAGCTGGGACCTTACTTCCGAGCAGTACTTC
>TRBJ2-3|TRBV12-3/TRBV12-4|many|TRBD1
CASSSGTGGAELSTDTQYF
TGTGCCAGCAGTTCCGGGACAGGGGGCGCGGAACTCAGCACAGATACGCAGTATTTT
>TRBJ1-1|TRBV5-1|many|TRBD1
CASSPKPGTGGAGTEAFF
TGCGCCAGCAGCCCTAAACCCGGGACAGGGGGCGCGGGCACTGAAGCTTTCTTT
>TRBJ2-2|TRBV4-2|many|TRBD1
CASSRMGQQTGELFF
TGTGCCAGCAGCCGGATGGGACAGCAAACCGGGGAGCTGTTTTTT
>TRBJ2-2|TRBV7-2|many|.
CASSLGGGSGTGELFF
TGTGCCAGCAGCCTAGGAGGGGGGAGTGGCACCGGGGAGCTGTTTTTT
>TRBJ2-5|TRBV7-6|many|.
CASSLARGGQETQYF
TGTGCCAGCAGCTTAGCGAGGGGTGGGCAAGAGACCCAGTACTTC
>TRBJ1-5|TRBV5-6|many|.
CASSLGPGPNQPQHF
TGTGCCAGCAGCTTGGGACCAGGCCCCAATCAGCCCCAGCATTTT
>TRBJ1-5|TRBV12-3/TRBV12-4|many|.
CASEPGWEFTGQPQHF
TGTGCCAGCGAACCTGGATGGGAATTTACGGGGCAGCCCCAGCATTTT
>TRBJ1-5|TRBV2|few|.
CASSTPPVGNQPQHF
TGTGCCAGCAGTACCCCCCCCGTGGGCAATCAGCCCCAGCATTTT
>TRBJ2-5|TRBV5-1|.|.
CASSLVRYQETQYF
TGCGCCAGCAGCTTGGTCCGGTACCAAGAGACCCAGTACTTC
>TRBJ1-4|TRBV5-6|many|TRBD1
CASSPDRGVNEKLFF
TGTGCCAGCAGCCCCGACAGGGGAGTGAATGAAAAACTGTTTTTT